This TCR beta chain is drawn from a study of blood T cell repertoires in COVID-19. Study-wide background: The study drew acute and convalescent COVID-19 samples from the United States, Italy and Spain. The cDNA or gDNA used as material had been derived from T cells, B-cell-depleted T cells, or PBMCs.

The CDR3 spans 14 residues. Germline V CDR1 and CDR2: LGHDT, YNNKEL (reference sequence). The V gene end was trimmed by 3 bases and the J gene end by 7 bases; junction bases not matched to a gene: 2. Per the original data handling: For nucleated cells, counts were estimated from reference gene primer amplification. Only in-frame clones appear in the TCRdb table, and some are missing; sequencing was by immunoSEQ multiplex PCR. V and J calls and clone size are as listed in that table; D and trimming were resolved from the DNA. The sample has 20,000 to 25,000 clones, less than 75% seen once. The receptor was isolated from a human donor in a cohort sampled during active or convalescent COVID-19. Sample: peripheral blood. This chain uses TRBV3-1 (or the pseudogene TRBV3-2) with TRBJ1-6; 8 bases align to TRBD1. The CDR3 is CASSHTGGNSPLHF. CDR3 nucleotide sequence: TGTGCCAGCAGCCACACAGGGGGGAATTCACCCCTCCACTTT.